These T cell receptor beta chains were read from a single sample in a study of blood T cell repertoires in COVID-19. Data came from immunoSEQ multiplex PCR; TCRdb stores just in-frame clones and leaves some out. Of fewer than 200,000 clones in the sample, roughly 80% were seen once. What was sequenced was peripheral blood. The origin of the receptors is a man aged 65 to 85 with acute or convalescent COVID-19. Each CDR3 is given with its conserved first and last residue. The D gene is left open where the match is weak. Clone size appears in some rows only: once, few, many, or a class for an expanded clone.

CASSEPRIAGGYNEQFF | TGTGCCAGCAGTGAACCCCGGATAGCGGGAGGCTACAATGAGCAGTTCTTC | TRBV6-1 | . | TRBD2 | TRBJ2-1
CASKQGRDQPQHF | TGTGCCAGCAAACAGGGACGGGATCAGCCCCAGCATTTT | TRBV6-5 | . | . | TRBJ1-5
CASSLAPGPQHF | TGTGCCAGCAGCTTGGCCCCGGGTCCCCAGCATTTT | TRBV13 | . | . | TRBJ1-5
CASSQDMRGGIDTQYF | TGTGCCAGCAGCCAAGATATGCGGGGGGGTATAGATACGCAGTATTTT | TRBV3-1/TRBV3-2 | . | TRBD2 | TRBJ2-3
CASSQDVGRGLVEQYF | TGTGCCAGCAGCCAAGATGTGGGCAGGGGGCTCGTCGAGCAGTACTTC | TRBV3-1/TRBV3-2 | . | TRBD1 | TRBJ2-7
CASSLALGEQFF | TGTGCCAGCAGCTTAGCGCTAGGTGAGCAGTTCTTC | TRBV11-1 | . | . | TRBJ2-1
CASSPKPGSEQYF | TGTGCCAGCAGCCCTAAGCCAGGGTCGGAGCAGTACTTC | TRBV7-9 | . | . | TRBJ2-7
CASSVGQGGNQPQHF | TGTGCCAGCAGCGTGGGACAAGGGGGCAATCAGCCCCAGCATTTT | TRBV9 | . | . | TRBJ1-5
CASSDRQGGNEKLFF | TGTGCCAGCAGTGACCGACAGGGTGGTAATGAAAAACTGTTTTTT | TRBV6-1 | once | TRBD1 | TRBJ1-4
CASSFSKSGTAAFF | TGTGCCAGCAGTTTCTCAAAGTCCGGGACAGCTGCTTTCTTT | TRBV6-5 | . | TRBD1 | TRBJ1-1
CASSPTGTGDRELFF | TGTGCCAGCAGTCCGACCGGGACAGGGGACCGGGAGCTGTTTTTT | TRBV2 | . | TRBD1 | TRBJ2-2
CASSLVPGQDSPLHF | TGTGCCAGCAGCTTAGTGCCAGGGCAGGATTCACCCCTCCACTTT | TRBV11-2 | . | . | TRBJ1-6
CASSLNTGNTIYF | TGTGCCAGCAGCTTAAACACCGGAAACACCATATATTTT | TRBV7-9 | few | . | TRBJ1-3
CASSWGTSTSQETQYF | TGCGCCAGCAGCTGGGGGACTAGCACCTCTCAAGAGACCCAGTACTTC | TRBV5-1 | . | TRBD2 | TRBJ2-5
CASSNLFGPEAFF | TGTGCCAGCAGTAATCTCTTTGGCCCTGAAGCTTTCTTT | TRBV12-3/TRBV12-4 | once | . | TRBJ1-1
CASSELNPTGASTDTQYF | TGTGCCAGCAGTGAACTCAACCCGACAGGAGCTAGCACAGATACGCAGTATTTT | TRBV6-1 | . | . | TRBJ2-3
CASSLGTGQNSPLHF | TGTGCCAGCAGTCTAGGGACAGGGCAGAATTCACCCCTCCACTTT | TRBV6-6 | . | TRBD1 | TRBJ1-6
CASRTDSNSNQPQHF | TGCGCCAGCAGGACAGACAGTAATAGCAATCAGCCCCAGCATTTT | TRBV5-1 | . | . | TRBJ1-5
CASNLRDREVYGYTF | TGTGCCAGCAACCTCCGGGACAGGGAAGTCTATGGCTACACCTTC | TRBV5-8 | once | TRBD1 | TRBJ1-2
CASRGTGGNQPQHF | TGTGCCAGCAGAGGGACAGGCGGCAATCAGCCCCAGCATTTT | TRBV6-5 | . | TRBD1 | TRBJ1-5
CASSSAGTGVYEQYF | TGTGCCAGCAGCAGCGCCGGGACAGGGGTGTACGAGCAGTACTTC | TRBV7-2 | . | TRBD1 | TRBJ2-7
CASSAIAGANTGELFF | TGCGCCAGCAGTGCAATAGCGGGAGCCAACACCGGGGAGCTGTTTTTT | TRBV10-2 | few | TRBD2 | TRBJ2-2
CASSTPGVANYGYTF | TGTGCCAGTAGTACACCAGGGGTGGCTAACTATGGCTACACCTTC | TRBV19 | once | . | TRBJ1-2
CASSMAGVWTSYEQYF | TGTGCCAGTAGTATGGCTGGAGTCTGGACAAGTTACGAGCAGTACTTC | TRBV19 | few | . | TRBJ2-7
CASSIRRSSGNTIYF | TGTGCCAGTAGTATTCGGCGGAGCTCTGGAAACACCATATATTTT | TRBV19 | . | . | TRBJ1-3
CASSQMGGNQETQYF | TGTGCCAGCTCACAAATGGGGGGAAATCAAGAGACCCAGTACTTC | TRBV18 | . | . | TRBJ2-5
CASRGTGFYYGYTF | TGTGCCAGTAGAGGGACAGGGTTCTACTATGGCTACACCTTC | TRBV19 | . | TRBD1 | TRBJ1-2
CAWGGGSGTGSVKLFF | TGTGCCTGGGGAGGCGGATCCGGGACAGGGTCTGTAAAACTGTTTTTT | TRBV30 | many | TRBD1 | TRBJ1-4
CASSSPTSGRFGGELFF | TGTGCCAGCAGCTCCCCAACTAGCGGGAGGTTCGGCGGGGAGCTGTTTTTT | TRBV5-4 | . | TRBD2 | TRBJ2-2
CASSSPGQGNEKLFF | TGTGCCAGCAGCTCCCCTGGTCAGGGTAATGAAAAACTGTTTTTT | TRBV7-2 | . | . | TRBJ1-4
CASSRDRDRDQPQHF | TGTGCCAGCAGCAGGGACAGGGATAGGGATCAGCCCCAGCATTTT | TRBV6-5 | . | TRBD1 | TRBJ1-5
CASSRTGDGYEQYF | TGTGCCAGCAGCCGGACAGGGGATGGCTACGAGCAGTACTTC | TRBV5-6 | . | TRBD1 | TRBJ2-7
CATSREQGLSGELFF | TGTGCCACCAGCAGAGAACAGGGGTTAAGCGGGGAGCTGTTTTTT | TRBV15 | . | TRBD1 | TRBJ2-2
CASSLSGARETQYF | TGTGCCAGCAGCTTGTCAGGGGCCCGGGAGACCCAGTACTTC | TRBV5-6 | . | . | TRBJ2-5
CASSVSGGSSYNEQFF | TGTGCCAGTTCCGTCTCGGGGGGGAGCTCCTACAATGAGCAGTTCTTC | TRBV19 | . | TRBD2 | TRBJ2-1
CASSLQQDTEAFF | TGTGCCAGCAGTTTGCAGCAGGACACTGAAGCTTTCTTT | TRBV12-3/TRBV12-4 | . | . | TRBJ1-1
CASSISGGAFYEQFF | TGTGCCAGTAGTATTAGCGGGGGGGCCTTTTATGAGCAGTTCTTC | TRBV19 | . | TRBD2 | TRBJ2-1
CASSSEENTGELFF | TGTGCCAGCAGCTCAGAGGAAAACACCGGGGAGCTGTTTTTT | TRBV6-4 | . | . | TRBJ2-2
CASSGGTPRRTNEKLFF | TGTGCCAGTAGTGGAGGGACCCCCAGGAGAACTAATGAAAAACTGTTTTTT | TRBV19 | . | . | TRBJ1-4
CASRALASTDTQYF | TGTGCCAGCAGGGCCTTAGCTTCCACAGATACGCAGTATTTT | TRBV2 | . | . | TRBJ2-3
CASSPLAGPDTQYF | TGTGCCAGCAGTCCTCTAGCGGGGCCAGATACGCAGTATTTT | TRBV27 | once | TRBD2 | TRBJ2-3
CASSSTGYGYTF | TGTGCCAGCAGTTCGACAGGGTATGGCTACACCTTC | TRBV12-3/TRBV12-4 | once | TRBD1 | TRBJ1-2
CASSPRGGGSGSTGELFF | TGCGCCAGCAGCCCCCGGGGAGGGGGTTCGGGGAGCACCGGGGAGCTGTTTTTT | TRBV5-1 | . | . | TRBJ2-2
CASSWQATGDTEAFF | TGCGCCAGCAGCTGGCAAGCAACGGGGGATACTGAAGCTTTCTTT | TRBV5-1 | . | . | TRBJ1-1
CASSQDLASSDFYGYTF | TGCGCCAGCAGCCAAGATCTGGCTTCTTCTGACTTCTATGGCTACACCTTC | TRBV4-1 | . | . | TRBJ1-2
CASTRDTNYGYTF | TGTGCCAGCACCCGGGACACCAACTATGGCTACACCTTC | TRBV27 | . | . | TRBJ1-2